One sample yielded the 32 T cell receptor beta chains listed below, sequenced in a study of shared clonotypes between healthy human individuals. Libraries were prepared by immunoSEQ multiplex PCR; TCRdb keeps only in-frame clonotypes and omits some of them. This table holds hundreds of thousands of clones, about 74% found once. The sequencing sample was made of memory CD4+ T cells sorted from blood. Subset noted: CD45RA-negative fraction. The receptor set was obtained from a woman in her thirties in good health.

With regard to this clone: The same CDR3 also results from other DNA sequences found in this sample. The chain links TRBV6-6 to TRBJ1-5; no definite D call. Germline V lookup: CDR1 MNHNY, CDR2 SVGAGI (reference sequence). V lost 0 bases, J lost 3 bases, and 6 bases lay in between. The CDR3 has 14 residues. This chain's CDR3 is CASSYSGHNQPQHF. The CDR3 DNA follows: TGTGCCAGCAGTTACTCAGGGCACAATCAGCCCCAGCATTTT.

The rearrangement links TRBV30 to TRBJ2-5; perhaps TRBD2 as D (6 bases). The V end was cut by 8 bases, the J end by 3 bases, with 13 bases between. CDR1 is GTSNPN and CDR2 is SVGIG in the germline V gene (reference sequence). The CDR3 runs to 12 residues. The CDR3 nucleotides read TGTGCCCGAGCCGGGACTGAAGAGACCCAGTACTTC. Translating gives CARAGTEETQYF.

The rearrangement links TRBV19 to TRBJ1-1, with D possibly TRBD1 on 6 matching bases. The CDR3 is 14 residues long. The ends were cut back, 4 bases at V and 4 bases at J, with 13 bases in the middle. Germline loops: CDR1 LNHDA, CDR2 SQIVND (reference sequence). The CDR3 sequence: CASSRNRDGTEAFF. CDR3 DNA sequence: TGTGCCAGTAGTAGGAACAGGGATGGCACTGAAGCTTTCTTT.

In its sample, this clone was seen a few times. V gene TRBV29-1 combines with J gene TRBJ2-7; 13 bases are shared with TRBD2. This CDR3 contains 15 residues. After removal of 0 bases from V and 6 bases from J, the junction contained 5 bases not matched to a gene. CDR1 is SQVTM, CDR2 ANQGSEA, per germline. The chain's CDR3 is CSVEDATSGRPEQYF. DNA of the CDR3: TGCAGCGTTGAAGATGCGACTAGCGGGAGGCCCGAGCAGTACTTC.

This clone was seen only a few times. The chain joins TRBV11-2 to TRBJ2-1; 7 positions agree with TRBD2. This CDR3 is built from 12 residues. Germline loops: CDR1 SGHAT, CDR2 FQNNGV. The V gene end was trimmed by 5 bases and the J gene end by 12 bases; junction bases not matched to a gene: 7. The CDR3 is CASSIRTSPQFF. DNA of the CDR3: TGTGCCAGCAGCATAAGGACTAGTCCGCAGTTCTTC.

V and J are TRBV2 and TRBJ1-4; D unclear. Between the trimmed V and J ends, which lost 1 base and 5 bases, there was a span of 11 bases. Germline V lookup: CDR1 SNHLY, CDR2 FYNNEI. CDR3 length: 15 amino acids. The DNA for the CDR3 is TGTGCCAGCAGTGAAGAGCGGGCCCGGAATGAAAAACTGTTTTTT. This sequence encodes CASSEERARNEKLFF.

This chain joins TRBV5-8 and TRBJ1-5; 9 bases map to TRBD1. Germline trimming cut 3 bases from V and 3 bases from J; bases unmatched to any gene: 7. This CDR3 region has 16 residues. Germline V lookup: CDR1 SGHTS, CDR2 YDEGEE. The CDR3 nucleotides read TGTGCCAGCAGCTCGCTGGACAGGGGATACAATCAGCCCCAGCATTTT. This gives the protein CASSSLDRGYNQPQHF.

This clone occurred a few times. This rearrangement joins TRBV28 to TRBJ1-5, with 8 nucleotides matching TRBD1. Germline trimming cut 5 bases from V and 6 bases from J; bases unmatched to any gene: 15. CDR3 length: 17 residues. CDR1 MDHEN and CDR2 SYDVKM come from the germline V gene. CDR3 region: CASSVTGARVRGQPQHF. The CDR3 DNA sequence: TGTGCCAGCAGTGTGACAGGGGCCAGGGTTCGGGGTCAGCCCCAGCATTTT. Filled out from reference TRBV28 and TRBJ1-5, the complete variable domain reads DVKVTQSSRYLVKRTGEKVFLECVQDMDHENMFWYRQDPGLGLRLIYFSYDVKMKEKGDIPEGYSVSREKKERFSLILESASTNQTSMYLCASSVTGARVRGQPQHFGDGTRLSIL.

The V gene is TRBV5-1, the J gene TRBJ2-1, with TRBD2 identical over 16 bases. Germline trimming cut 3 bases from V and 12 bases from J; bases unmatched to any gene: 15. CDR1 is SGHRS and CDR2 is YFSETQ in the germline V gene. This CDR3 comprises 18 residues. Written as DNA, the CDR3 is TGCGCCAGCAGCTCGGACCCCCCGGGACTAGCGGGAGGGAGGGGGCAGTTCTTC. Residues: CASSSDPPGLAGGRGQFF.

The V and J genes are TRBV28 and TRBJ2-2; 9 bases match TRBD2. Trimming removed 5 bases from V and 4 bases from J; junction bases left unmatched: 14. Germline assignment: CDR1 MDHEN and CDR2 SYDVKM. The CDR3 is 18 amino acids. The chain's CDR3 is CASSPWGSGSRVTGELFF. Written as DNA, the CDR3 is TGTGCCAGCAGTCCCTGGGGTAGCGGGAGTCGAGTCACCGGGGAGCTGTTTTTT.

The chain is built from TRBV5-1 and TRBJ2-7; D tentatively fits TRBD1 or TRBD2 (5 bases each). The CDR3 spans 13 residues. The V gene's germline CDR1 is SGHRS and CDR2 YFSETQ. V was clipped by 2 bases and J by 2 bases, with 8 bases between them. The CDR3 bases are TGCGCCAGCAGCTTACCGGGGCCCTACGAGCAGTACTTC. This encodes CASSLPGPYEQYF.

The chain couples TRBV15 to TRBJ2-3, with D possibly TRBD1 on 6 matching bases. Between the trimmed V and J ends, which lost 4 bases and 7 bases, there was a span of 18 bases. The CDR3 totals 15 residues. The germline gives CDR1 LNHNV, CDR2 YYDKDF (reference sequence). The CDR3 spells CATSTLGHERNTQYF. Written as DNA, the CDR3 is TGTGCCACCAGCACGCTGGGACATGAGAGAAATACGCAGTATTTT. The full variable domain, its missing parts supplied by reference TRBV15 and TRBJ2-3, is DAMVIQNPRYQVTQFGKPVTLSCSQTLNHNVMYWYQQKSSQAPKLLFHYYDKDFNNEADTPDNFQSRRPNTSFCFLDIRSPGLGDTAMYLCATSTLGHERNTQYFGPGTRLTVL.

CDR3 in amino acids: CASSPVRGGTDTQYF. The CDR3 nucleotides are TGTGCCAGCAGCCCGGTCCGGGGCGGCACAGATACGCAGTATTTT. The chain uses TRBV11-2 and TRBJ2-3, with D possibly called TRBD1 or TRBD2 (5 bases each). The CDR3 has 15 residues. Between the trimmed V and J ends, which lost 5 bases and 1 base, there was a span of 13 bases. The germline gives CDR1 SGHAT, CDR2 FQNNGV.

The CDR3 DNA reads as TGTGCCAGCAGCTTAGAGGCTAGGAGCGAGCAGTACTTC. Its protein is CASSLEARSEQYF. V and J are TRBV7-2 and TRBJ2-7; unclear D gene. Trimming cost V 1 base and J 6 bases, with 10 bases left between them. Germline CDR1 is SGHTA and CDR2 is FQGNSA. This CDR3 contains 13 residues.

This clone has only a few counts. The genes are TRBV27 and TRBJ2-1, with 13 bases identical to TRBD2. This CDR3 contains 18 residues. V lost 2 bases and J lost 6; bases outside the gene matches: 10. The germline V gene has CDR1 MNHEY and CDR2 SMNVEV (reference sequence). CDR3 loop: CASSLTTRTSGRGNEQFF. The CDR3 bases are TGTGCCAGCAGTTTAACGACTAGGACTAGCGGGAGAGGCAATGAGCAGTTCTTC.

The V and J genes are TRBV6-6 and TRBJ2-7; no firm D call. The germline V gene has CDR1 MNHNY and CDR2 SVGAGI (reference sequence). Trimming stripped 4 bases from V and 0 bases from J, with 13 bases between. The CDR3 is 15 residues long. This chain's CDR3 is CASSSGPPSSYEQYF. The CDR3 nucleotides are TGTGCCAGCAGTTCTGGGCCTCCAAGCTCCTACGAGCAGTACTTC.

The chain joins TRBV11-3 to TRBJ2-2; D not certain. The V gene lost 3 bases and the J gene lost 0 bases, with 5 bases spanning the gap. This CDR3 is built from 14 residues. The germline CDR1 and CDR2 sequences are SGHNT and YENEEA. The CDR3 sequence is CASSFSSNTGELFF. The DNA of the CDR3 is TGTGCCAGCAGCTTTTCCTCGAACACCGGGGAGCTGTTTTTT.

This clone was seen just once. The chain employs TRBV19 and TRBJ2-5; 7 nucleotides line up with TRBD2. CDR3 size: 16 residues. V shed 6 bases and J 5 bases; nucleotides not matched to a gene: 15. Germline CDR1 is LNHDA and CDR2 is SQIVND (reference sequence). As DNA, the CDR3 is TGTGCCAGTAGAGGCGGGGCGGGAGCGCAACTTGAGACCCAGTACTTC. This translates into CASRGGAGAQLETQYF.

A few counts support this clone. Written as DNA, the CDR3 is TGTGCCAGTAGTAGGGCAGGAGACCCCGAGCAGTACTTC. Its translation: CASSRAGDPEQYF. The chain couples TRBV19 to TRBJ2-7; D not certain. V was trimmed by 4 bases and J by 6 bases, leaving 13 bases between them. The germline gives CDR1 LNHDA, CDR2 SQIVND (reference sequence). This CDR3 has 13 amino acids.

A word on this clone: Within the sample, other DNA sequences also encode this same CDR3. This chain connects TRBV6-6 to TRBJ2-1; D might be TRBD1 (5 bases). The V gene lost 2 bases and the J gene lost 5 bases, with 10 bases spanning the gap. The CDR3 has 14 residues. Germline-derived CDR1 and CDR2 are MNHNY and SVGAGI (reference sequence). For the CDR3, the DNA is TGTGCCAGCAGTTACGCCGGCAGGGACAATGAGCAGTTCTTC. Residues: CASSYAGRDNEQFF.

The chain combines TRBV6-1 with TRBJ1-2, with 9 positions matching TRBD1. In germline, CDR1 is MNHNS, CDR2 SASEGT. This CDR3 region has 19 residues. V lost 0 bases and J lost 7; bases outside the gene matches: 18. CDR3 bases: TGTGCCAGCAGTGAAGCGCCTCAGGACAGGGGATTGTTCGTTGGTGGCTACACCTTC. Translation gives CASSEAPQDRGLFVGGYTF.

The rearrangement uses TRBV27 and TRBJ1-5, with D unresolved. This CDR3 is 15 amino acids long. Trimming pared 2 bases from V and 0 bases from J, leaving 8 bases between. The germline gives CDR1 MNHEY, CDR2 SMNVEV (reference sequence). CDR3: CASSLAGVSNQPQHF. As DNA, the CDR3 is TGTGCCAGCAGTTTAGCTGGGGTTAGCAATCAGCCCCAGCATTTT.

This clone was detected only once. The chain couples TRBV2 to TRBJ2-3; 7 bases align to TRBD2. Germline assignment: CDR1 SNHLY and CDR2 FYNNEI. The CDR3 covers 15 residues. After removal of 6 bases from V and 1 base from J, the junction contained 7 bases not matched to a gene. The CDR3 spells CASRTSAGGTDTQYF. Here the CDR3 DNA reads TGTGCCAGCAGGACCTCGGCGGGAGGCACAGATACGCAGTATTTT.

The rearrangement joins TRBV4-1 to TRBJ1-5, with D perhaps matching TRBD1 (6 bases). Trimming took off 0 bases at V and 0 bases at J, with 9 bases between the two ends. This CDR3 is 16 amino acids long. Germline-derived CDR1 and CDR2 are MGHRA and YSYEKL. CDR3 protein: CASSQEGRGSNQPQHF. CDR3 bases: TGCGCCAGCAGCCAAGAGGGCAGGGGTAGCAATCAGCCCCAGCATTTT.

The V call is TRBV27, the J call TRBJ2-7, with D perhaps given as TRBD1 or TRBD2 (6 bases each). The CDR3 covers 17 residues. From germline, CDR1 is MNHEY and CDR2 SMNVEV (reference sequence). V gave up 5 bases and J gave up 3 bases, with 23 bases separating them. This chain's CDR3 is CASSSQPGRGRHYEQYF. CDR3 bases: TGTGCCAGCAGTAGCCAACCCGGCCGGGGGCGTCACTACGAGCAGTACTTC.

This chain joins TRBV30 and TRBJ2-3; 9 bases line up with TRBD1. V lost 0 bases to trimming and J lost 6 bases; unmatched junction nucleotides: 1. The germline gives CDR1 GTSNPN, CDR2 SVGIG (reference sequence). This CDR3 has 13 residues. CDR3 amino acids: CAWSVQGADTQYF. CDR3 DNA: TGTGCCTGGAGTGTACAGGGGGCGGATACGCAGTATTTT.

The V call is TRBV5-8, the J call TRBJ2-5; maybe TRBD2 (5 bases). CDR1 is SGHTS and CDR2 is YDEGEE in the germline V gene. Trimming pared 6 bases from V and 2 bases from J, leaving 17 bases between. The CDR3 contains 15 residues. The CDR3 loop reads CASIGVDEAQETQYF. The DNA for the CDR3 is TGTGCCAGCATCGGGGTAGATGAGGCACAAGAGACCCAGTACTTC.

As DNA, the CDR3 is TGTGCCAGTAGTATCGGACGCGTGGGGGGCACAGATACGCAGTATTTT. Residues: CASSIGRVGGTDTQYF. J is TRBJ2-3 and V is TRBV19; either TRBD1 or TRBD2 may supply D (5 bases each). CDR1 is LNHDA, CDR2 SQIVND, per germline (reference sequence). CDR3 length equals 16 residues. The V end was cut by 3 bases, the J end by 1 base, with 14 bases between.

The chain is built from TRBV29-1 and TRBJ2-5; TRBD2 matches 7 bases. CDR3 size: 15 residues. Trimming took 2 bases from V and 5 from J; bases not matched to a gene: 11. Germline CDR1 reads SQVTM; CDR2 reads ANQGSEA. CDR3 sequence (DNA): TGCAGCGTTGAAAAGAGGGCGGGAGCCCCCGAGACCCAGTACTTC. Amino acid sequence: CSVEKRAGAPETQYF.

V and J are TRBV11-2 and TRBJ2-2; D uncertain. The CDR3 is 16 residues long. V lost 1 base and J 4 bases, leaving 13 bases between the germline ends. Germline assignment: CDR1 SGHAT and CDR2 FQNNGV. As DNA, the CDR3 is TGTGCCAGCAGCTTAGCCGCTAGTCCGGCCACCGGGGAGCTGTTTTTT. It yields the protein CASSLAASPATGELFF.

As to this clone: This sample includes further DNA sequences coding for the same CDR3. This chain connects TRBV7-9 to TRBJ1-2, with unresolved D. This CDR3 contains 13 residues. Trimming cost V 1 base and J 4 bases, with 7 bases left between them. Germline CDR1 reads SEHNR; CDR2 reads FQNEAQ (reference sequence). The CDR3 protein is CASSLGSTYGYTF. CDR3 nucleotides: TGTGCCAGCAGCTTAGGATCCACCTATGGCTACACCTTC. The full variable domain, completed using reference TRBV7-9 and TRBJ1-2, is DTGVSQNPRHKITKRGQNVTFRCDPISEHNRLYWYRQTLGQGPEFLTYFQNEAQLEKSRLLSDRFSAERPKGSFSTLEIQRTEQGDSAMYLCASSLGSTYGYTFGSGTRLTVV.

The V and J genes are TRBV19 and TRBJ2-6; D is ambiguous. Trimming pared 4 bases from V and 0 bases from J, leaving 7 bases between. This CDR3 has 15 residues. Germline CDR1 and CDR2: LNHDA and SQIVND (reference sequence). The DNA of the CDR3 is TGTGCCAGTAGTACACCGAACTCTGGGGCCAACGTCCTGACTTTC. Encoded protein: CASSTPNSGANVLTF.